Described below is a single T cell receptor beta chain sequence and its context. Its antigen is undetermined. Treatment noted: roughly 18 received Ad26.COV2.S at low or high dose, single or two shots; roughly five received placebo; per-sample allocation not given. Material that was analyzed had been drawn on day 63 after the first vaccine or placebo injection. V was clipped by 3 bases and J by 2 bases, with 12 bases between them. The CDR3 has 15 residues. Germline assignment: CDR1 SGHTA and CDR2 FQGNSA. This sample is part of a study of Ad26.COV2.S vaccination and SARS-CoV-2 variants. Study information: In the study, Ad26.COV2.S was injected intramuscularly once, or twice 56 days apart.

Sequenced by immunoSEQ multiplex PCR; TCRdb stores in-frame clones only, minus some. The repertoire includes about 420,000 clones, over 75% of them detected once, and approximately 4% sits in the top ten. Study-wide results and limits: Vaccine recipients surpassed placebo recipients in spike-specific TCR breadth.

This clonotype was obtained from a person aged 18-65 years who received the Ad26.COV2.S COVID-19 vaccine or a placebo. The chain uses TRBV7-2 and TRBJ2-3; TRBD2 is a possible D gene (7 bases). The material sequenced was peripheral blood, taken in a trial of Ad26.COV2.S vaccine versus placebo. Written as DNA, the CDR3 is TGTGCCAGCAGCTTGGGGGGGGGCCACACAGATACGCAGTATTTT. The encoded protein is CASSLGGGHTDTQYF.